The 3 T cell receptor beta chains given below trace back to one sample, sequenced in a study of T cell repertoires in cytomegalovirus infection. TCRdb reprocessed the reads with MiXCR, giving one entry per CDR3 protein. This sample carries about 530,000 distinct CDR3 sequences, 26% of them seen once, and the ten largest clones take over 10%. The sequenced material came from PBMCs. The receptors come from a human donor in good health (CMV status not recorded). Some clones in this sample may be carry-over from other donors' samples.

The chain joins TRBV27 to TRBJ2-1, with 10 bases that match TRBD2. The CDR3 is made up of 15 amino acids. Per the germline V gene, CDR1 is MNHEY and CDR2 is SMNVEV (reference sequence). With 1 base clipped from V and 4 bases from J, the junction kept 1 base outside the gene matches. CDR3 sequence reads: CASSLWTSGYNEQFF. The CDR3 DNA reads as TGTGCCAGCAGTTTATGGACTAGCGGTTACAATGAGCAGTTCTTC.

This clonotype was found many times. This rearrangement joins TRBV7-6 to TRBJ2-1; D not resolved. The germline V gene encodes CDR1 SGHVS and CDR2 FNYEAQ. Trimming cost V 1 base and J 12 bases, with 10 bases left between them. The CDR3 sequence is 12 residues long. CDR3 nucleotide sequence: TGTGCCAGCAGCTTAGAAGGATCGTGGCAGTTCTTC. Translation: CASSLEGSWQFF.

The V gene is TRBV28, the J gene TRBJ2-3; D may be TRBD2 (6 bases). Germline V CDR1 and CDR2: MDHEN, SYDVKM. V dropped 6 bases and J dropped 2 bases, with 18 bases sitting between them. There are 16 residues in the CDR3. CDR3 DNA: TGTGCCAGCAGCTTCCCGCGGGATGGGACCACAGATACGCAGTATTTT. It specifies CASSFPRDGTTDTQYF.